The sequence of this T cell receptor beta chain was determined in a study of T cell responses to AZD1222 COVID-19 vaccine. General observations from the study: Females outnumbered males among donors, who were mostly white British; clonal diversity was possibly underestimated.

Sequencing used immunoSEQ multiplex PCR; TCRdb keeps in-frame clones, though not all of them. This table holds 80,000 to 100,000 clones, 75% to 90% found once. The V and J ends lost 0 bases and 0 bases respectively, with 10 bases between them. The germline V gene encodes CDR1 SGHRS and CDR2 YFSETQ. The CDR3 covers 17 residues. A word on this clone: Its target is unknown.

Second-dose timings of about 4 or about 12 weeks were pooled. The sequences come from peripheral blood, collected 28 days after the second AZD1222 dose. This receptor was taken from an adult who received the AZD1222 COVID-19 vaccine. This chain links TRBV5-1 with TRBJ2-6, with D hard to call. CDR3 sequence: CASSLGIWGSGANVLTF. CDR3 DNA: TGCGCCAGCAGCTTGGGCATTTGGGGCTCTGGGGCCAACGTCCTGACTTTC. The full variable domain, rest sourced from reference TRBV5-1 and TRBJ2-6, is KAGVTQTPRYLIKTRGQQVTLSCSPISGHRSVSWYQQTPGQGLQFLFEYFSETQRNKGNFPGRFSGRQFSNSRSEMNVSTLELGDSALYLCASSLGIWGSGANVLTFGAGSRLTVL.